This TCR beta chain was documented in a study of T cell responses to AZD1222 COVID-19 vaccine (dated by TCRdb to 2020 to 2023). For context, the study as a whole: AZD1222 recipients with second doses at about 4 weeks or about 12 weeks were pooled, because spike-specific TCR depth and breadth did not differ between schedules. TCR sequencing was performed for roughly 250 trial participants, of whom around 210 were given two doses of AZD1222 and around 25 were given two doses of MenACWY control vaccine. Trial participants were enrolled by age into subgroups of 18-55, 56-69 and 70-plus years, and about 150, 27 and 61 TCR-sequenced participants, respectively, were included in these subgroups.

On the study overall, not on this receptor specifically: Only six or seven AZD1222 recipients were SARS-CoV-2 seropositive at baseline, limiting conclusions about previously exposed vaccinees. Spike-specific TCR breadth and depth rose significantly after two AZD1222 doses compared with day 0 and with MenACWY recipients. Reportedly, almost half of the unique spike-specific TCRs recognized epitopes lying outside the regions that are mutated in the B.1.351 and B.1.1.7 variants. Vaccine-associated CD4 TCRs spanned the whole spike protein, with dominant responses in regions 160-218 and 743-854. Because no day 14 peak-response samples were available, the repertoires could be characterized only after the peak T cell response. The 56-69-year group was small, and its depth increase did not reach significance, likely because of low power. Participants were mostly white British, with more females than males. The authors suggested clonal diversity may have been underestimated.

The CDR3 sequence holds 16 residues, the cysteine and phenylalanine included. CDR3 DNA is the only sequence kept; it has 48 bases, read in frame from the first base. The V end gives up 0 bases and the J end 8 bases, leaving 12 bases in the junction not matched to a gene. The germline V gene sets CDR1 to MGHRA and CDR2 to YSYEKL. This specimen's time point label, interpreted: baseline before first vaccination. Vaccinee samples were obtained from the UK trials COV001 and COV002, which included a single-blind randomized controlled phase 2/3 trial of AZD1222 (ChAdOx1 nCoV-19) in healthy adults. For TCRbeta chain sequencing, PBMC samples from trial participants were taken at day 0 and at day 28 after the second dose. A remark on this clone: What this receptor recognizes is not known. The record has no base qualities; no much larger clone is one base away.

The CDR3 regions of human TCRbeta chains were analyzed by immunosequencing. The authors' pipeline ran thus. Repertoire TCRs were matched against a reference library of SARS-CoV-2-specific TCRs generated with the MIRA antigen-specificity platform. Breadth was defined as the fraction of unique TCRs that were SARS-CoV-2-associated, and depth was defined as the fraction of total T cells that were SARS-CoV-2-associated. Each spike-specific TCR was assigned to its reactive spike region and to a CD4 or CD8 class using the MIRA data. Log10-transformed breadth and depth values were compared by one-way ANOVA with Sidak's multiple comparisons tests. The immuneACCESS repertoire file appears here via TCRdb, limited to in-frame rearrangements. These files lack a portion of the clones; in checked studies, under half of the deficit traces to unresolved V genes, and the cause of the others is not known. V, J and clone size are those of that table, while D and trimming were read from the DNA. The sample table holds 130,000 or so clones, of which roughly 94% were seen once. Around 6.6% of the sample is taken by the ten largest.

The sequence is built from TRBV4-1 and TRBJ1-2; 7 central nucleotides agree with TRBD1. Sequences were derived from peripheral blood, sampled on day 0 of AZD1222 vaccination. The clonotype comes from an adult in good health. The DNA sequence is TGCGCCAGCAGCCAAGACGGACAGGTGGGTAGAGGAGGCTACACCTTC. This translates into CASSQDGQVGRGGYTF.